Sequencing of this TCR beta chain was carried out in a study of cytomegalovirus exposure and HLA in healthy donors. In the PCR, 60 Vbeta and 13 Jbeta primers were used. TCRdb's table, derived via immunoSEQ multiplex PCR, lists solely in-frame clones and lacks some. The data hold about 160,000 clones, with roughly 85% observed a single time. CDR3 length: 14 amino acids. The germline gives CDR1 MDHEN, CDR2 SYDVKM. V was pared by 6 bases and J by 9 bases, with 18 bases between. This chain connects TRBV28 to TRBJ1-5, with D possibly TRBD1 on 5 matching bases. Sequenced sample: PBMCs. The TCR was taken from a man between 40 and 49 years old in good health and CMV-seronegative. CDR3: CASSPPGGARPQHF. The CDR3, as DNA: TGTGCCAGCAGCCCGCCCGGAGGGGCGAGGCCCCAGCATTTT.